This section outlines one T cell receptor beta chain sequence together with its context. Its antigen remains unidentified. Per germline, CDR1 SNHLY and CDR2 FYNNEI. Trimming shortened V by 0 bases and J by 7 bases, and 10 bases separated the two germline ends. The CDR3 covers 13 residues. This sample is drawn from a study of beta chain features in type 1 diabetes. Study details: Sorted cells numbering under 140,000,000 were examined across all samples.

The whole isolated RNA underwent reverse transcription, so sequencing captured expressed TCRB transcripts. Profiled with immunoSEQ multiplex PCR; TCRdb holds only in-frame clones, not every one. The data contain roughly 330,000 clones, 13% of them seen just once; the ten biggest clones take up roughly 0.015%. CD45RO/CCR7/CD25/CD127/CD95/CD27 separated CD4+ naive, central memory, regulatory and stem cell-like memory cells by sorting. Whole-study findings and limits: A possible short-template PCR bias applies equally to patients and controls. TCRB CDR3 length was moderately but significantly reduced in all four CD4+ subsets of Type 1 diabetes patients.

J is TRBJ2-7 and V is TRBV2; D unresolved. Sequenced sample: naive CD4+ T cells from blood. The TCR was taken from a woman younger than 30 with type 1 diabetes. CDR3 protein: CASSEARSREQYV. CDR3 nucleotide sequence: TGTGCCAGCAGTGAAGCGCGGTCGAGGGAGCAGTACGTC.